One sample yielded the 31 T cell receptor beta chains listed below, sequenced in a study of CD8+CD57+ T cells in acquired aplastic anemia (dated by TCRdb to 2016 to 2018). Sequencing instrument: Illumina HiSeq 2000. Genomic DNA was used as template for profiling of TCR beta VDJ combinations and CDR3 sequences. The public reads were run again by TCRdb, first through fastp at Q25 and then through MiXCR, and only productive beta chains were kept. Rows are combined by CDR3 protein, so each entry shows the most common genes and DNA. A total of 75,000 to 90,000 distinct CDR3 sequences appear in this sample, about 45% of them only once. Clones ranked in the top ten supply about 68% of the sample. The sequenced material came from sorted CD4+, CD8+, or CD8+CD57+ T cells (not recorded which) from PBMCs. The receptor set was obtained from a human donor in good health, serving as a control.

J is TRBJ2-7 and V is TRBV19; TRBD2 matches 8 bases. This CDR3 comprises 15 residues. Germline trimming cut 9 bases from V and 3 bases from J; bases unmatched to any gene: 13. The V gene's germline CDR1 is LNHDA and CDR2 SQIVND (reference sequence). This chain's CDR3 is CASSISGGGSYEQYF. CDR3 DNA sequence: TGTGCCAGCAGCATTTCGGGGGGGGGAAGCTACGAGCAGTACTTC.

The V gene is TRBV29-1, the J gene TRBJ1-1; D remains ambiguous. Germline-derived CDR1 and CDR2 are SQVTM and ANQGSEA. The CDR3 is 11 residues long. Trimming pared 4 bases from V and 1 base from J, leaving 4 bases between. The CDR3 region is CSVVWNTEAFF. The DNA of the CDR3 is TGCAGCGTTGTATGGAACACTGAAGCTTTCTTT.

V is TRBV3-1 and J is TRBJ1-1; D is uncertain. Germline assignment: CDR1 LGHDT and CDR2 YNNKEL (reference sequence). Trimming removed 6 bases at V and 0 bases at J, with 11 bases between. The CDR3 has 14 residues. CDR3 coding DNA: TGTGCCAGCAGTCCCTCTGACCTGAACACTGAAGCTTTCTTT. Protein product: CASSPSDLNTEAFF.

V gene TRBV6-1 combines with J gene TRBJ1-1, with a possible D match to TRBD1 (5 bases). This CDR3 comprises 15 residues. The V end lost 2 bases, the J end lost 10 bases, and 20 bases lay between the germline ends. In germline, CDR1 is MNHNS, CDR2 SASEGT. The CDR3 spells CASSELDRRALPAFF. The DNA for the CDR3 is TGTGCCAGCAGTGAACTCGACAGAAGGGCCTTGCCAGCTTTCTTT.

V gene TRBV12-3 or TRBV12-4 combines with J gene TRBJ2-4; no clear D gene. The CDR3 is 13 residues long. V lost 5 bases, J lost 8 bases, and 13 bases lay in between. CDR3 bases: TGTGCCAGCAGTCGGTCGAATTCCGACATTCAGTACTTC. Its protein product is CASSRSNSDIQYF.

This clonotype came up a few times. The V and J genes are TRBV12-3 or TRBV12-4 and TRBJ2-3; 7 nucleotides agree with TRBD2. The CDR3 runs to 17 residues. V was pared by 3 bases and J by 0 bases, with 9 bases of the junction left unmatched. For the CDR3, the DNA is TGTGCCAGCAGTTTGGTTCTAGCGGACCCTAGCACAGATACGCAGTATTTT. Encoded protein: CASSLVLADPSTDTQYF.

CDR3 DNA: TGTGCCAGCACCACGACAGGGGGTAATGAAAAACTGTTTTTT. Translation gives CASTTTGGNEKLFF. The V gene is TRBV25-1, the J gene TRBJ1-4; 9 bases are shared with TRBD1. CDR3 length equals 14 residues. V shed 7 bases and J 4 bases; nucleotides not matched to a gene: 4. Germline CDR1 is MGHDK and CDR2 is SYGVNS.

This clonotype was recorded at least ten times. The rearrangement uses TRBV19 and TRBJ2-1; possibly TRBD1 for D (5 bases). The CDR3 loop spans 14 amino acids. V shed 4 bases and J shed 0 bases, with 7 bases lying between them. Germline CDR1 and CDR2: LNHDA and SQIVND (reference sequence). CDR3 sequence (DNA): TGTGCCAGTAGTAGACAGAGCTCCTACAATGAGCAGTTCTTC. The encoded protein is CASSRQSSYNEQFF.

V gene TRBV5-1 combines with J gene TRBJ2-1, with 14 bases fitting TRBD2. The CDR3 contains 18 residues. The J segment lost 2 bases and the V segment lost 4 bases, leaving 8 bases of the junction unmatched. The germline gives CDR1 SGHRS, CDR2 YFSETQ. CDR3 region: CASSVTSGRAIPYNEQFF. The CDR3 DNA sequence: TGCGCCAGCAGCGTGACTAGCGGGAGGGCCATACCCTACAATGAGCAGTTCTTC.

This clonotype was observed a few times. The rearrangement joins TRBV5-4 to TRBJ2-5; possibly TRBD1 for D (5 bases). The V end was cut by 3 bases, the J end by 7 bases, with 16 bases between. Per germline, CDR1 SGHNT and CDR2 YYREEE (reference sequence). The CDR3 is 14 residues long. CDR3: CASSSENQGWTQYF. For the CDR3, the DNA is TGTGCCAGCAGCTCCGAAAATCAGGGTTGGACCCAGTACTTC.

Concerning this clonotype: Being one base from a much bigger clone, this may be a read error. The chain is built from TRBV11-3 and TRBJ2-7, with TRBD2 matching over 11 bases. The germline V gene has CDR1 SGHNT and CDR2 YENEEA. V lost 5 bases and J lost 9; bases outside the gene matches: 6. CDR3 size: 13 residues. In DNA, the CDR3 is TGTGCCAGCAGCCAAACTAGCGGGGGTGGGCAGTACTTC. It yields the protein CASSQTSGGGQYF.

The chain joins TRBV19 to TRBJ2-2; D could derive from TRBD1 or TRBD2 (6 bases each). Per the germline V gene, CDR1 is LNHDA and CDR2 is SQIVND (reference sequence). The V and J ends lost 5 bases and 6 bases respectively, with 19 bases between them. The CDR3 is 16 amino acids. The CDR3 nucleotides are TGTGCCAGTAGTCCCCCCCGGGGGCGTTACTCCGGGGAGCTGTTTTTT. Its protein is CASSPPRGRYSGELFF.

The chain employs TRBV20-1 and TRBJ2-3, with 7 bases aligning to TRBD2. The CDR3 is 13 residues long. CDR1 and CDR2 (germline): DFQATT, SNEGSKA (reference sequence). The V gene end was trimmed by 7 bases and the J gene end by 2 bases; junction bases not matched to a gene: 6. The DNA for the CDR3 is TGCAGTGGACGGGACTACCTCACAGATACGCAGTATTTT. As protein: CSGRDYLTDTQYF.

This clonotype was counted between two and nine times. The chain employs TRBV7-9 and TRBJ2-7, with 9 bases lining up with TRBD1. Germline CDR1 and CDR2: SEHNR and FQNEAQ (reference sequence). Trimming at V came to 5 bases and at J to 2 bases, leaving 7 bases not matched to a gene. The CDR3 spans 15 residues. Here the CDR3 reads CASSNRDRATYEQYF. The CDR3, as DNA: TGTGCCAGCAGCAACCGGGACAGGGCGACCTACGAGCAGTACTTC.

For the CDR3, the DNA is TGTGCCTGGAGTCCCTTGGGCGATGAAAAACTGTTTTTT. Residues: CAWSPLGDEKLFF. V is TRBV30 and J is TRBJ1-4; D is undetermined. CDR1 is GTSNPN, CDR2 SVGIG, per germline (reference sequence). This CDR3 spans 13 amino acids. The ends were cut back, 2 bases at V and 6 bases at J, with 10 bases in the middle.

On this clonotype: A much larger clone is a single base away; this may be a read error. The rearrangement links TRBV27 to TRBJ2-7; D is uncertain. Germline CDR1 MNHEY, CDR2 SMNVEV (reference sequence). Trimming cost V 4 bases and J 9 bases, with 10 bases left between them. The length of the CDR3 is 11 residues. The CDR3 nucleotides read TGTGCCAGCAGTTCGGCAGACGGGCAGTACTTC. This translates into CASSSADGQYF.

CDR3 loop: CASSLHRTGSYEQYF. In nucleotides, the CDR3 is TGTGCCAGCAGTCTCCACAGGACAGGTTCCTACGAGCAGTACTTC. The rearrangement links TRBV27 to TRBJ2-7; 7 bases are a match to TRBD1. V lost 5 bases, J lost 1 base, and 8 bases stayed unmatched. The CDR3 sequence is 15 residues long. CDR1 and CDR2 (germline): MNHEY, SMNVEV (reference sequence).

CDR3 DNA sequence: TGCAGTGCGCTGGGGACTAGCGGGGGATTGTTCAATGAGCAGTTCTTC. It specifies CSALGTSGGLFNEQFF. The chain combines TRBV20-1 with TRBJ2-1; 14 bases are a match to TRBD2. V trimming: 6 bases; J trimming: 6 bases; junction bases outside the gene matches: 10. The CDR3 is 16 residues long. Germline V CDR1 and CDR2: DFQATT, SNEGSKA (reference sequence).

This clonotype was counted ten times or more. V gene TRBV25-1 combines with J gene TRBJ2-7, with TRBD1 as a possible D gene (6 bases). V was trimmed by 6 bases and J by 12 bases, leaving 12 bases between them. The CDR3 is made up of 10 amino acids. Germline CDR1 reads MGHDK; CDR2 reads SYGVNS. In nucleotides, the CDR3 is TGTGCCAGCAGGCAGGGGAGTTGGTACTTC. This sequence encodes CASRQGSWYF.

The CDR3 region has the DNA TGTGCCAGCAGTGAAGGGGCCGACAGCTACACTGAAGCTTTCTTT. This encodes CASSEGADSYTEAFF. The genes are TRBV2 and TRBJ1-1, with D perhaps matching TRBD1 (5 bases). CDR1 SNHLY and CDR2 FYNNEI come from the germline V gene. V was shortened by 1 base and J by 3 bases, with 12 bases between the two germline ends. The CDR3 extends over 15 amino acids.

The sample holds one count of this clonotype. This sequence joins TRBV29-1 and TRBJ2-2; weak D call: TRBD1 (5 bases). V was cut by 5 bases and J by 0 bases, with 7 bases left in between. CDR1 and CDR2 (germline): SQVTM, ANQGSEA. This CDR3 has 13 residues. The CDR3 reads CSVWTSNTGELFF. For the CDR3, the DNA is TGCAGCGTTTGGACATCGAACACCGGGGAGCTGTTTTTT.

The gene calls are TRBV25-1 and TRBJ2-3; the D is unclear. Germline loops: CDR1 MGHDK, CDR2 SYGVNS. Trimming cost V 7 bases and J 1 base, with 15 bases left between them. This CDR3 is 15 amino acids long. The CDR3 region has the DNA TGTGCCAGCAATCCTACGGTGGTACGCACAGATACGCAGTATTTT. It encodes CASNPTVVRTDTQYF.

This clonotype was seen repeatedly, ten times or more. The chain links TRBV10-1 to TRBJ1-4; D remains unclear. Trimming removed 2 bases from V and 4 bases from J, with 11 bases in between. Germline CDR1 is WNHNN and CDR2 is SYGVQD (reference sequence). This CDR3 region has 15 residues. CDR3 in DNA: TGCGCCAGCAGTGAGGGCGAGAGATTTAATGAAAAACTGTTTTTT. Residues: CASSEGERFNEKLFF.

This clonotype was recorded a few times. The rearrangement joins TRBV27 to TRBJ2-3, with a weak D call TRBD2 (6 bases). V gave up 4 bases and J gave up 3 bases, with 23 bases separating them. In germline, CDR1 is MNHEY, CDR2 SMNVEV (reference sequence). The CDR3 length is 18 residues. The CDR3 coding sequence is TGTGCCAGCAGTTCAGTCCCGACCGGGACTCCCACTACAGATACGCAGTATTTT. Its protein product is CASSSVPTGTPTTDTQYF.

The sample holds many counts of this clonotype. This chain joins TRBV24-1 and TRBJ2-1; 9 bases fit TRBD2. Per the germline V gene, CDR1 is KGHDR and CDR2 is SFDVKD. The CDR3 sequence is 15 residues long. J lost 5 bases, V lost 3 bases, and 4 bases had no gene match. CDR3 sequence (DNA): TGTGCCACCAGTGATAGACTAGCGGCCCACAATGAGCAGTTCTTC. This sequence encodes CATSDRLAAHNEQFF.

This clonotype was found many times. The chain combines TRBV30 with TRBJ2-7; 8 bases agree with TRBD1. The CDR3 consists of 12 residues. In germline, CDR1 is GTSNPN, CDR2 SVGIG (reference sequence). The trim removed 7 bases at V and 1 base at J, leaving 3 bases unmatched. CDR3 in amino acids: CASTGVSYEQYF. The CDR3 bases are TGTGCCTCGACAGGGGTATCCTACGAGCAGTACTTC.

The gene calls are TRBV30 and TRBJ2-7; 7 nucleotides align to TRBD2. Unmatched junction bases numbered 5, after V lost 3 bases and J lost 3 bases. This CDR3 spans 13 amino acids. Germline V gene lookup returns CDR1 GTSNPN and CDR2 SVGIG (reference sequence). CDR3 DNA sequence: TGTGCCTGGAGCCTAGGGAGGGTCTACGAGCAGTACTTC. This gives the protein CAWSLGRVYEQYF.

This clonotype was observed at least ten times. This chain links TRBV9 with TRBJ2-7; D might be TRBD2 (5 bases). The CDR3 loop spans 17 amino acids. V was trimmed by 3 bases and J by 0 bases, leaving 19 bases between them. Germline CDR1 is SGDLS and CDR2 is YYNGEE. DNA for the CDR3: TGTGCCAGCAGCGGAGAAACCCTCGGGATCCCCTCCTACGAGCAGTACTTC. Amino acids: CASSGETLGIPSYEQYF.

This clonotype was observed a handful of times. The chain is built from TRBV6-5 and TRBJ1-2, with 10 bases fitting TRBD1. The germline V gene encodes CDR1 MNHEY and CDR2 SVGAGI. V gave up 6 bases and J gave up 4 bases; unmatched junction bases: 8. This CDR3 comprises 15 residues. The CDR3 protein is CASSYDRGRSYGYTF. CDR3 nucleotide sequence: TGTGCCAGCAGCTACGACAGGGGGCGGAGCTATGGCTACACCTTC.

The chain employs TRBV25-1 and TRBJ2-7; 7 bases are shared with TRBD1. This CDR3 has 14 amino acids. Germline assignment: CDR1 MGHDK and CDR2 SYGVNS. V gave up 5 bases and J gave up 3 bases; unmatched junction bases: 7. The CDR3 DNA follows: TGTGCCAGCAGTCCCCAGGGACAGATCTACGAGCAGTACTTC. Its translation is CASSPQGQIYEQYF.

The V call is TRBV29-1, the J call TRBJ1-2, with D hard to call. The CDR3 length is 10 residues. CDR1 and CDR2 from the germline V gene are SQVTM and ANQGSEA. In nucleotides, the CDR3 is TGCAGTACTTTGAGGGATGGCTACACCTTC. It translates to CSTLRDGYTF. The whole variable domain, filled in from reference TRBV29-1 and TRBJ1-2, reads SAVISQKPSRDICQRGTSLTIQCQVDSQVTMMFWYRQQPGQSLTLIATANQGSEATYESGFVIDKFPISRPNLTFSTLTVSNMSPEDSSIYLCSTLRDGYTFGSGTRLTVV.